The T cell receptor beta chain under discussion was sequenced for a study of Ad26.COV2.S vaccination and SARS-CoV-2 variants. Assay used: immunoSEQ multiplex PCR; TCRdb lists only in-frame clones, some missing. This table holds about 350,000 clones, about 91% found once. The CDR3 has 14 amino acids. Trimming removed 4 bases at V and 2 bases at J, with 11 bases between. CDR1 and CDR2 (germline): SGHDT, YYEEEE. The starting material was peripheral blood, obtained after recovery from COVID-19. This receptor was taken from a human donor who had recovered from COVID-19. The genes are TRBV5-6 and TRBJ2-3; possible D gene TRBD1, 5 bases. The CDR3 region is CASSRWGPTDTQYF. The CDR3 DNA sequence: TGTGCCAGCAGCCGCTGGGGCCCCACAGATACGCAGTATTTT.